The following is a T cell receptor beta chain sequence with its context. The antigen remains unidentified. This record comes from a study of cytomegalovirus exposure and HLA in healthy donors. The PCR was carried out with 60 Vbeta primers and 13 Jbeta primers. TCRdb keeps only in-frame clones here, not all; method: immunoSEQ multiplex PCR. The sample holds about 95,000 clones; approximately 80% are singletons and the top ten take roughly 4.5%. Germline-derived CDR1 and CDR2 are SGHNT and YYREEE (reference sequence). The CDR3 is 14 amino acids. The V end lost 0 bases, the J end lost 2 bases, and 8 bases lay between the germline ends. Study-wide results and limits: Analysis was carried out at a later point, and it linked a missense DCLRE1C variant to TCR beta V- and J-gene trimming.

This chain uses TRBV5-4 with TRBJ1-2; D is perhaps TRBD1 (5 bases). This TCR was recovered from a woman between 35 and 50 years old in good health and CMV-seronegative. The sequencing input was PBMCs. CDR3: CASSLVKGNYGYTF. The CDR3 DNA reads TGTGCCAGCAGCTTGGTTAAGGGGAACTATGGCTACACCTTC.